Sequencing of this T cell receptor (beta chain) was carried out in a study of T cells in narcolepsy. The assay was immunoSEQ multiplex PCR, and TCRdb's table has in-frame clones only and misses some. The sample records 30,000 to 45,000 clones, approximately 85% being singletons. Germline lookup yields CDR1 SGHTA and CDR2 FQGNSA. V lost 4 bases and J lost 7; bases outside the gene matches: 4. The CDR3 consists of 13 residues. The clonotype comes from a human donor with narcolepsy. The chain is built from TRBV7-2 and TRBJ1-5, with TRBD1 matching 7 bases. Specimen: CD45RA- memory CD4+ T cells from PBMCs. The CDR3 DNA is TGTGCCAGCAGCTACAGGGGTTCCCAGCCCCAGCATTTT. This encodes CASSYRGSQPQHF.